The clone carrying this T cell receptor (beta chain) came up once. No antigen is known for it. Together with a sample-barcoded 5' primer, a J-beta primer mix was included in a second PCR lasting about 6 to 11 cycles. Each cDNA molecule carried a tag from a template-switch adaptor that contained 12 random nucleotides. The yield of each sample was at least 2.5 million CDR3-containing paired-end reads. Via MiXCR, TCRdb re-called the 5' RACE reads, giving one row per CDR3 protein. This table holds some 880,000 distinct CDR3 sequences, roughly 34% found once. This entry comes from a study of blood T cells in healthy people across ages. Overall study findings and caveats: Long-lived and aged donors differed, with more naive CD4+ cells and higher diversity in the long-lived.

Germline CDR1 reads KGHSH; CDR2 reads LQKENI. V dropped 3 bases and J dropped 2; count of bases not matched to a gene: 13. The length of the CDR3 is 18 residues. No fewer than 7 million PBMCs went into each sample. The source of this sequence is a man aged 18-30 years in good health. The sample comprised blood. The chain links TRBV18 to TRBJ1-2, with 9 bases fitting TRBD1. The CDR3 is CASSPDRGITGKNYGYTF. The CDR3 nucleotides are TGTGCCAGCTCACCGGACAGGGGTATTACAGGGAAGAACTATGGCTACACCTTC.